These 9 T cell receptor beta chains originate from one sample sequenced in a study of shared clonotypes between healthy human individuals (dated by TCRdb to about 2020). The method was the immunoSEQ multiplex PCR assay. The immuneACCESS repertoire file appears here via TCRdb, limited to in-frame rearrangements. These files lack a portion of the clones; in checked studies, under half of the deficit traces to unresolved V genes, and the cause of the others is not known. The sample table shows a few million clones, and 90% to 95% are seen once. The top ten hold roughly 0.14% of the sample. Input material: naive CD4+ T cells sorted from blood. The sample's cell subset or site label is to be understood as: CD45RA+ positively selected. The source of these receptors is a man younger than 30 in good health.

A note on this clone: Other DNA variants within this sample encode the same CDR3. The chain couples TRBV19 to TRBJ2-5, with TRBD2 as a possible D gene (5 bases). V dropped 3 bases and J dropped 5 bases, with 10 bases sitting between them. The CDR3 extends over 13 amino acids. Germline CDR1 LNHDA, CDR2 SQIVND (reference sequence). The CDR3 DNA sequence: TGTGCCAGTAGTATGTCCGGGGTTGAGACCCAGTACTTC. The encoded protein is CASSMSGVETQYF.

With regard to this clone: Other DNA sequences in this specimen translate into the identical CDR3. The V gene is TRBV9, the J gene TRBJ2-2, with D perhaps being TRBD1 or TRBD2 (5 bases each). The ends were cut back, 2 bases at V and 2 bases at J, with 13 bases in the middle. The CDR3 runs to 16 residues. CDR1 is SGDLS, CDR2 YYNGEE, per germline. The CDR3: CASSVGAGLNTGELFF. In nucleotides, the CDR3 is TGTGCCAGCAGCGTCGGGGCAGGTCTTAACACCGGGGAGCTGTTTTTT.

This clone has only a few counts. Within the sample, other DNA sequences also encode this same CDR3. The chain joins TRBV6-5 to TRBJ1-6; D may be TRBD1 (6 bases). V was clipped by 3 bases and J by 9 bases, with 9 bases between them. This CDR3 comprises 13 residues. Germline loops: CDR1 MNHEY, CDR2 SVGAGI. CDR3 nucleotides: TGTGCCAGCAGTTATACAGGGAGTTCACCCCTCCACTTT. Its translation: CASSYTGSSPLHF.

This rearrangement joins TRBV12-5 to TRBJ2-7, with 8 bases aligning to TRBD2. This CDR3 has 16 residues. The V segment lost 0 bases and the J segment 3 bases; nucleotides outside the gene matches: 7. CDR1 and CDR2 from the germline V gene are LGHNT and FRNRAP. The CDR3, as DNA: TGTGCTAGTGGTTTGGTCGTAGCGGGAACAAACTACGAGCAGTACTTC. Translation gives CASGLVVAGTNYEQYF.

V usage is TRBV18 and J usage is TRBJ1-6, with 8 bases matching TRBD1. V trimming: 5 bases; J trimming: 6 bases; junction bases outside the gene matches: 6. Germline V CDR1 and CDR2: KGHSH, LQKENI. This CDR3 has 15 amino acids. CDR3 in amino acids: CASSGGQGTNSPLHF. The DNA of the CDR3 is TGTGCCAGCTCAGGCGGACAGGGAACTAATTCACCCCTCCACTTT. Drawing the rest from reference TRBV18 and TRBJ1-6, the complete variable domain is NAGVMQNPRHLVRRRGQEARLRCSPMKGHSHVYWYRQLPEEGLKFMVYLQKENIIDESGMPKERFSAEFPKEGPSILRIQQVVRGDSAAYFCASSGGQGTNSPLHFGNGTRLTVT.

The V call is TRBV7-2, the J call TRBJ2-1; TRBD2 aligns across 8 bases. Germline CDR1 and CDR2: SGHTA and FQGNSA. Trimming removed 1 base from V and 6 bases from J; junction bases left unmatched: 2. The length of the CDR3 is 14 residues. This CDR3 reads CASSLGLASNEQFF. The CDR3 nucleotides read TGTGCCAGCAGCTTAGGACTAGCGAGCAATGAGCAGTTCTTC.

This rearrangement joins TRBV2 to TRBJ2-3; 7 bases align to TRBD2. Germline-derived CDR1 and CDR2 are SNHLY and FYNNEI. This CDR3 region has 16 residues. V gave up 0 bases and J gave up 1 base; unmatched junction bases: 4. DNA of the CDR3: TGTGCCAGCAGTGAAGCGTTAAGCGGGGGCACAGATACGCAGTATTTT. Amino acid sequence: CASSEALSGGTDTQYF. The full variable domain, in which reference TRBV2 and TRBJ2-3 provide the parts outside the CDR3, is EPEVTQTPSHQVTQMGQEVILRCVPISNHLYFYWYRQILGQKVEFLVSFYNNEISEKSEIFDDQFSVERPDGSNFTLKIRSTKLEDSAMYFCASSEALSGGTDTQYFGPGTRLTVL.

This sequence joins TRBV2 and TRBJ2-2, with D possibly matching TRBD1 (5 bases). Germline V CDR1 and CDR2: SNHLY, FYNNEI. Trimming took off 4 bases at V and 4 bases at J, with 10 bases between the two ends. The CDR3 sequence is 14 residues long. CDR3 coding DNA: TGTGCCAGCAGTGCCCAGGGATCCACCGGGGAGCTGTTTTTT. Translation: CASSAQGSTGELFF.

The rearrangement links TRBV19 to TRBJ1-3; no reliable D call. V was shortened by 2 bases and J by 0 bases, with 5 bases between the two germline ends. The germline CDR1 and CDR2 sequences are LNHDA and SQIVND (reference sequence). This CDR3 spans 14 amino acids. The CDR3 DNA is TGTGCCAGTAGTATACAGGCCTCTGGAAACACCATATATTTT. Translating it yields CASSIQASGNTIYF.